A selection of T cell receptor beta chains follows, all from one sample in a study of blood T cell repertoires in COVID-19. The data were produced by immunoSEQ multiplex PCR, yet TCRdb's version contains in-frame clones alone and is incomplete. The sample contains tens of thousands of clones, 88% of which appear only once. Sequencing was done on a sample of peripheral blood. These receptors were collected from a human donor in a cohort sampled during active COVID-19. CDR3s include the opening cysteine and the closing phenylalanine or tryptophan. Each record gives: J gene, V gene, D gene, clone size, CDR3 protein, CDR3 DNA. The D gene is left open where the match is weak. For some rows the clone size is stated as once, few or many, or as a class when expanded; others skip it.

>TRBJ1-1|TRBV18|.|.
CASSTRTGMNTEAFF
TGTGCCAGCTCCACCCGGACCGGGATGAACACTGAAGCTTTCTTT
>TRBJ2-5|TRBV29-1|TRBD1|.
CSARPGQQETQYF
TGCAGCGCGAGACCGGGACAGCAAGAGACCCAGTACTTC
>TRBJ1-1|TRBV7-8|.|few
CASSLASPGAFF
TGTGCCAGCAGCTTAGCTTCCCCCGGGGCTTTCTTT
>TRBJ1-5|TRBV5-5|TRBD1|.
CASSLTGQGQPQHF
TGTGCCAGCAGCTTGACAGGACAGGGGCAGCCCCAGCATTTT
>TRBJ2-7|TRBV19|TRBD1|.
CASRGTGGFEQYF
TGTGCCAGTAGGGGGACAGGGGGCTTCGAGCAGTACTTC
>TRBJ1-2|TRBV18|TRBD1|.
CASSGGTAESYGYTF
TGTGCCAGCTCAGGAGGGACAGCAGAATCCTATGGCTACACCTTC
>TRBJ1-3|TRBV13|.|once
CASSLDRASGNTIYF
TGTGCCAGCAGCCTAGACAGAGCCTCTGGAAACACCATATATTTT
>TRBJ1-6|TRBV18|TRBD1|.
CASSGQDNSPLHF
TGTGCCAGCTCGGGACAGGATAATTCACCCCTCCACTTT
>TRBJ1-1|TRBV6-6|.|.
CASSPPKTGRMNTEAFF
TGTGCCAGCAGTCCCCCAAAGACAGGCCGAATGAACACTGAAGCTTTCTTT
>TRBJ2-5|TRBV12-3/TRBV12-4|TRBD1|.
CASSLGQGDAQYF
TGTGCCAGCAGTCTAGGACAGGGTGACGCTCAGTACTTC
>TRBJ1-2|TRBV6-5|.|.
CATLQGVYGYTF
TGTGCCACCCTTCAGGGTGTCTATGGCTACACCTTC
>TRBJ1-4|TRBV19|TRBD1|.
CASSPGTGYEKLFF
TGTGCCAGTAGTCCCGGGACAGGGTATGAAAAACTGTTTTTT
>TRBJ2-5|TRBV9|TRBD2|.
CASSVDVTSGVWETQYF
TGTGCCAGCAGCGTAGACGTGACTAGCGGGGTCTGGGAGACCCAGTACTTC
>TRBJ2-2|TRBV15|.|few
CATSRDRLVAGELFF
TGTGCCACCAGCAGAGATAGGCTAGTTGCCGGGGAGCTGTTTTTT
>TRBJ2-5|TRBV13|TRBD2|.
CASSLWRTSIQTQYF
TGTGCCAGCAGCTTATGGCGGACTAGCATTCAGACCCAGTACTTC
>TRBJ1-1|TRBV7-2|.|.
CASSLGGLNTEAFF
TGTGCCAGCAGCTTAGGCGGGTTGAACACTGAAGCTTTCTTT
>TRBJ2-1|TRBV5-1|.|.
CAGAEFGLSYNEQFF
TGCGCCGGGGCAGAATTCGGGCTCTCCTACAATGAGCAGTTCTTC
>TRBJ2-7|TRBV6-5|TRBD1|few
CASRRGRTGPYEQYF
TGTGCCAGCAGAAGGGGTCGGACAGGACCCTACGAGCAGTACTTC
>TRBJ2-7|TRBV28|.|.
CASSLLRGSYEQYF
TGTGCCAGCAGTCTACTTCGGGGCTCCTACGAGCAGTACTTC
>TRBJ1-4|TRBV18|.|once
CASSPTATNEKLFF
TGTGCCAGCTCACCGACAGCAACTAATGAAAAACTGTTTTTT
>TRBJ2-3|TRBV6-6|TRBD2|.
CASSYLDGLGAQYF
TGTGCCAGCAGTTACCTGGACGGACTAGGTGCGCAGTATTTT
>TRBJ2-1|TRBV11-3|TRBD2|.
CASSLILAGNEQFF
TGTGCCAGCAGCTTAATACTAGCGGGGAATGAGCAGTTCTTC
>TRBJ2-7|TRBV9|TRBD2|.
CASSVDSGGPGEQYF
TGTGCCAGCAGCGTAGATTCGGGGGGGCCGGGGGAGCAGTACTTC
>TRBJ2-1|TRBV6-5|.|.
CASTPGLSNEQFF
TGTGCCAGCACTCCGGGACTGTCAAATGAGCAGTTCTTC
>TRBJ2-7|TRBV6-7|.|.
CASSVPDRTHRGSEQYF
TGTGCCAGCAGCGTCCCGGACAGGACTCACCGGGGGAGCGAGCAGTACTTC
>TRBJ2-7|TRBV18|TRBD1|.
CASSPTPQGAEEYF
TGTGCCAGCTCACCAACGCCCCAGGGGGCGGAGGAGTACTTC